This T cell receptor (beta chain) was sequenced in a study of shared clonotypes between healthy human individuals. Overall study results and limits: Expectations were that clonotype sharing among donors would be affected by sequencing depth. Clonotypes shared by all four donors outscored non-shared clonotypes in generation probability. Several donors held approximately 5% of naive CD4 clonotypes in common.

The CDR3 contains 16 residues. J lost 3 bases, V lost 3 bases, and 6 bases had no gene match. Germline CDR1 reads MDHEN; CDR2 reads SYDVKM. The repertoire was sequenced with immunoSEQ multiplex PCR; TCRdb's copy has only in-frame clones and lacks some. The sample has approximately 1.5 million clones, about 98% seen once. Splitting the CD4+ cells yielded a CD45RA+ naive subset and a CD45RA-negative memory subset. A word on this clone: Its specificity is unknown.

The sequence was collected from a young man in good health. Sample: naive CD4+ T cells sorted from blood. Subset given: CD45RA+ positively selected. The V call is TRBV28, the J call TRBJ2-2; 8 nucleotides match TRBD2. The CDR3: CASSFPRGAHTGELFF. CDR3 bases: TGTGCCAGCAGTTTCCCGCGGGGGGCCCACACCGGGGAGCTGTTTTTT.